Listed below are T cell receptor beta chains from one sample, sequenced in a study of radiotherapy plus CTLA-4 blockade in lung cancer. Generated by immunoSEQ multiplex PCR, the TCRdb table keeps only in-frame clones and is missing some. The sample includes around 72,000 clones, more than 75% seen only once; the top ten take 7.1%. The specimen was peripheral blood, collected from a patient treated with radiotherapy plus ipilimumab. These receptor sequences come from a human donor with non-small cell lung cancer who had a complete response to radiotherapy plus ipilimumab. CDR3s include the opening cysteine and the closing phenylalanine or tryptophan. The D gene is left open where the match is weak. Clone size, where shown, is once, few, many, or a class for clones that have expanded.

d_call	v_call	j_call	clone_size	cdr3_nt	cdr3_aa
-	TRBV5-1	TRBJ1-1	-	TGCGCCAGCAGCTTGGCCCCGGACAGACCTAACACTGAAGCTTTCTTT	CASSLAPDRPNTEAFF
TRBD2	TRBV2	TRBJ2-5	-	TGTGCCAGCAGGAAACTAGCGGGGCAAGAGACCCAGTACTTC	CASRKLAGQETQYF
-	TRBV29-1	TRBJ1-2	few	TGCAGCGTTGTATCCGCTGGCTATGGCTACACCTTC	CSVVSAGYGYTF
-	TRBV18	TRBJ2-5	-	TGTGCCAGCTCTCCCGGACAGTCCCAAGAGACCCAGTACTTC	CASSPGQSQETQYF
-	TRBV7-2	TRBJ2-2	few	TGTGCCAGCAGCTTAGAGGGAGTGAGGACCGGGGAGCTGTTTTTT	CASSLEGVRTGELFF
-	TRBV28	TRBJ1-2	-	TGTGCCAGCGGTCTCAGGGTGGCGTCGGGCTACACCTTC	CASGLRVASGYTF
-	TRBV18	TRBJ2-1	-	TGTGCCAGCTCCCCCTTGTTAGGAAAATACTATGAGCAGTTCTTC	CASSPLLGKYYEQFF
-	TRBV6-5	TRBJ1-1	-	TGTGCCACCGTAGGGACGGTGAACACTGAAGCTTTCTTT	CATVGTVNTEAFF
TRBD2	TRBV7-2	TRBJ2-1	-	TGTGCCAGCAGGAGTAGCGGGGACAATGAGCAGTTCTTC	CASRSSGDNEQFF
TRBD1	TRBV11-2	TRBJ1-3	-	TGTGCCAGCAGCTTAGCCTGGGACAGCGGTTCTGGAAACACCATATATTTT	CASSLAWDSGSGNTIYF
TRBD1	TRBV7-2	TRBJ1-1	-	TGTGCCAGCAGCTTAACGACAGGGGTCACTGAAGCTTTCTTT	CASSLTTGVTEAFF
-	TRBV7-2	TRBJ2-5	-	TGTGCCAGCAGCCGGGCCGTCCAAGAGACCCAGTACTTC	CASSRAVQETQYF
-	TRBV10-3	TRBJ2-1	few	TGTGCCATCAAAACATTGTGGAATGAGCAGTTCTTC	CAIKTLWNEQFF
-	TRBV6-1	TRBJ2-5	few	TGTGCCAGCAGATTAGGGGGGGCTCAAGAGACCCAGTACTTC	CASRLGGAQETQYF
-	TRBV5-1	TRBJ2-1	-	TGCGCCAGCAATCGTCGGGGTGAGCAGTTCTTC	CASNRRGEQFF
-	TRBV27	TRBJ1-2	-	TGTGCCACCCAGGCCGGGACGGGGGGTTATGGCTACACCTTC	CATQAGTGGYGYTF
TRBD1	TRBV19	TRBJ2-1	-	TGTGCCAGTAGTCGGACAGGGAGGTGGAGGGCATACAATGAGCAGTTCTTC	CASSRTGRWRAYNEQFF
-	TRBV1	TRBJ2-7	-	TGCACCAGCAGCCGGCGGGTCCGGGGGGCCTACGAGCAGTACTTC	CTSSRRVRGAYEQYF
-	TRBV18	TRBJ1-1	-	TGTGCCAGCTCACCCGACTTATTTGTGCGCAAGGCCACTGAAGCTTTCTTT	CASSPDLFVRKATEAFF
-	TRBV11-2	TRBJ2-6	-	TGTGCCAGCAGCTTAGATACCAACGTCCTGACTTTC	CASSLDTNVLTF
-	TRBV7-8	TRBJ2-3	-	TGTGCCAGCAGCTCATTAGAGGGGCAGAGCACAGATACGCAGTATTTT	CASSSLEGQSTDTQYF
-	TRBV13	TRBJ2-7	few	TGTGCCAGTGGGGGGAGCTCCTACGAGCAGTACTTC	CASGGSSYEQYF
-	TRBV7-9	TRBJ1-1	-	TGTGCCAGCAGCGCTGTTATAAACACTGAAGCTTTCTTT	CASSAVINTEAFF
-	TRBV18	TRBJ2-7	-	TGTGCCAGCTCGTACGCCGGGACTGGAAGCTCCTACGAGCAGTACTTC	CASSYAGTGSSYEQYF
-	TRBV20-1	TRBJ1-2	-	TGCAGTGCCCCATTGGGAGGCGGCTACACCTTC	CSAPLGGGYTF
TRBD1	TRBV28	TRBJ2-2	once	TGTGCCAGCAGATTCGGACAGGTGAACACCGGGGAGCTGTTTTTT	CASRFGQVNTGELFF
-	TRBV5-1	TRBJ1-2	few	TGCGCCAGCAGCTTGGATGCGAACTTCTATGGCTACACCTTC	CASSLDANFYGYTF
TRBD1	TRBV7-9	TRBJ1-2	-	TGTGCCAGCAGCTTAGTAACAGGGGGGAGTGGCTATGGCTACACCTTC	CASSLVTGGSGYGYTF
TRBD2	TRBV18	TRBJ2-5	-	TGTGCCAGCTCACCCAATAGCGGGAAGAACCAAGAGACCCAGTACTTC	CASSPNSGKNQETQYF
TRBD1	TRBV6-5	TRBJ1-2	-	TGTGCCAGCAGTTACTACCAGGGGGCTGACTATGGCTACACCTTC	CASSYYQGADYGYTF
-	TRBV7-2	TRBJ1-1	-	TGTGCCAGCAGCTTCACAGGTTCGAACACTGAAGCTTTCTTT	CASSFTGSNTEAFF
TRBD1	TRBV18	TRBJ2-1	few	TGTGCCAGCTCCTCTCAACCGGGGACAGGGGGCAATGAGCAGTTCTTC	CASSSQPGTGGNEQFF
-	TRBV30	TRBJ2-6	once	TGTGCCTGGAGTGTGGGCGCTGGGGCCAACGTCCTGACTTTC	CAWSVGAGANVLTF
TRBD2	TRBV11-3	TRBJ2-1	-	TGTGCCAGCAGCACCGGGACTAGCCTGGACAATGAGCAGTTCTTC	CASSTGTSLDNEQFF
-	TRBV6-5	TRBJ2-1	once	TGTGCCAGCAGTTACTCGAAGGGTCAGGGCAAATATGAGCAGTTCTTC	CASSYSKGQGKYEQFF
-	TRBV7-9	TRBJ2-1	few	TGTGCCAGCAGCGCGGTAGGGTTCTTC	CASSAVGFF
-	TRBV7-2	TRBJ1-1	-	TGTGCCAGCAGCTTACCGACAGTCATGAACACTGAAGCTTTCTTT	CASSLPTVMNTEAFF
-	TRBV30	TRBJ1-4	-	TGTGCCTGGAGTTCGAATGAAAAACTGTTTTTT	CAWSSNEKLFF
-	TRBV18	TRBJ1-1	-	TGTGCCAGCTCACCAAGGGCAGGGGACACTGAAGCTTTCTTT	CASSPRAGDTEAFF
-	TRBV11-3	TRBJ2-1	-	TGTGCCAGCAGTTTAAACAGTAATGAGCAGTTCTTC	CASSLNSNEQFF
-	TRBV6-5	TRBJ1-4	once	TGTGCCAGCAGTCGCCGAGTAAAGGGTGAGGAACTGTTTTTT	CASSRRVKGEELFF
TRBD1	TRBV6-5	TRBJ2-2	-	TGTGCCAGCAGTCCTCGGGACAGAAACACCGGGGAGCTGTTTTTT	CASSPRDRNTGELFF
-	TRBV18	TRBJ2-7	-	TGTGCCAGCTCACCACCTATACAGACATACGAGCAGTACTTC	CASSPPIQTYEQYF
-	TRBV11-2	TRBJ1-1	-	TGTGCCAGCAGCTTAGCTGGACAGCCGAACACTGAAGCTTTCTTT	CASSLAGQPNTEAFF